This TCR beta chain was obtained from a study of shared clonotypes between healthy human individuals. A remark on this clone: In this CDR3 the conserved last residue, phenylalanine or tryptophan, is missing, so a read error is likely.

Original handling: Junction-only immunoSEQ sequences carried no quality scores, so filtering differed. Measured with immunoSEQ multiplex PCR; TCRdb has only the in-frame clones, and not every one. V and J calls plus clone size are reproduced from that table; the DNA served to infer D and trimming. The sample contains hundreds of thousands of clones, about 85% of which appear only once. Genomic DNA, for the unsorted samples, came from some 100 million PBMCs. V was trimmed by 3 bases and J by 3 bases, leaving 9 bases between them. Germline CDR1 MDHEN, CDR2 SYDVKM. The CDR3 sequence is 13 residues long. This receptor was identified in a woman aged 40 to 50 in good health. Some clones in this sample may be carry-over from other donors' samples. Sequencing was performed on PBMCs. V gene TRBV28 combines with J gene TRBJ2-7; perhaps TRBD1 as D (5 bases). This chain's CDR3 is CASSFGRDYEQYL. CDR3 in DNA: TGTGCCAGCAGTTTCGGCAGGGACTACGAGCAGTACCTC.